The clone carrying this T cell receptor beta chain appeared a few times. Its matching antigen is unknown. This record comes from a study of cytomegalovirus exposure and HLA in healthy donors. Study-level information: Around 79 million unique TCRs, all from HLA-typed donors, were included in an early release of the data.

Both 60 Vbeta primers and 13 Jbeta primers went into the PCR. Per the original data handling: Later work found 65 million to 100 million unique TCR beta chains, with 10 million to 14 million shared. Sequenced by immunoSEQ multiplex PCR; TCRdb stores in-frame clones only, minus some. D and trimming come from the DNA, and the V and J calls and clone size come from that table. The table has more than 85,000 clones, around 63% seen once. Germline V lookup: CDR1 LGHNA, CDR2 YSLEER. Losses at the gene ends were 0 bases for V and 6 bases for J; bases not matched to a gene: 6. This CDR3 is 15 amino acids long. Study-wide results and caveats: Presence/absence analyses took donor sequencing depth as roughly uniform. A missense DCLRE1C variant was associated with V- and J-gene trimming of TCR beta chains in a later analysis, and an independent cohort replicated the association.

The receptor comes from a man aged 30-40 years in good health and CMV-seronegative. The chain combines TRBV4-3 with TRBJ2-7, with 9 bases identical to TRBD2. The sequencing sample was made of PBMCs. The DNA for the CDR3 is TGCGCCAGCAGCCAAGATTTCGCGGGAGGGCGCGAGCAGTACTTC. Its translation is CASSQDFAGGREQYF.